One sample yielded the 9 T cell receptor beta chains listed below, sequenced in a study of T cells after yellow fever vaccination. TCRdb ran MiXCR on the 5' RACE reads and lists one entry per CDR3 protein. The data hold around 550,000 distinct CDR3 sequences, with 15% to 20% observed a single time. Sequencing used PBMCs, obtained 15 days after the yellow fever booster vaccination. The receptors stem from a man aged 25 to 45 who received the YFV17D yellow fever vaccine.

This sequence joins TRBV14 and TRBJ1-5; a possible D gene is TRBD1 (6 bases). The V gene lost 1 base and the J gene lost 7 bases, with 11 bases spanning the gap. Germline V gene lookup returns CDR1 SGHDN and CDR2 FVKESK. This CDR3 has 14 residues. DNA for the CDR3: TGTGCCAGCAGCCAAGTACCCAGGGGACAGCCCCAGCATTTT. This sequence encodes CASSQVPRGQPQHF.

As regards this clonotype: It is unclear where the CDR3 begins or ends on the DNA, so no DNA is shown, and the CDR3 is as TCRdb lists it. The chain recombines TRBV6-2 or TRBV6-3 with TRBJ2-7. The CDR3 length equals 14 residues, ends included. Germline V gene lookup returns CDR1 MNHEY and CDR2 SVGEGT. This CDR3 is CASSTSRSNYEQYF.

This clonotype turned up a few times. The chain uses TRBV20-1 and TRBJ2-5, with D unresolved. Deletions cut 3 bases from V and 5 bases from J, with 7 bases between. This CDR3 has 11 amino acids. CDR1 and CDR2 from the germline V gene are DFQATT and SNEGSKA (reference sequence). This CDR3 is CSASSEETQYF. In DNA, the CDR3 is TGCAGTGCTAGCTCCGAGGAGACCCAGTACTTC.

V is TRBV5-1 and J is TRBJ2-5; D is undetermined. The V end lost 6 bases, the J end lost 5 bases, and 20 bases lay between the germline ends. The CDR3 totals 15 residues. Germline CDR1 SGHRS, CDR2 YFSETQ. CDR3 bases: TGCGCCAGCACCCGAAGCTTAGGTTATTCCGAGACCCAGTACTTC. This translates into CASTRSLGYSETQYF. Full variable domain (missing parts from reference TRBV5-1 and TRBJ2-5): KAGVTQTPRYLIKTRGQQVTLSCSPISGHRSVSWYQQTPGQGLQFLFEYFSETQRNKGNFPGRFSGRQFSNSRSEMNVSTLELGDSALYLCASTRSLGYSETQYFGPGTRLLVL.

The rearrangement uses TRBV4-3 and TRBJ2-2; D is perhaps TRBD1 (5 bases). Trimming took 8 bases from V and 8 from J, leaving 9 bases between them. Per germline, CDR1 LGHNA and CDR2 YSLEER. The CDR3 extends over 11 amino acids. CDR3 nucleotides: TGCGCCAGCGGGGCCTTAGGGGAGCTGTTTTTT. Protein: CASGALGELFF.

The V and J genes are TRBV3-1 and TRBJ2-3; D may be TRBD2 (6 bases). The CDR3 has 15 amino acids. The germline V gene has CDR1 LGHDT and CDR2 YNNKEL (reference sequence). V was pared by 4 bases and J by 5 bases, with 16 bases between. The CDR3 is CASSPPEGARDTQYF. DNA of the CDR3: TGTGCCAGCAGCCCCCCGGAGGGTGCCCGAGATACGCAGTATTTT.

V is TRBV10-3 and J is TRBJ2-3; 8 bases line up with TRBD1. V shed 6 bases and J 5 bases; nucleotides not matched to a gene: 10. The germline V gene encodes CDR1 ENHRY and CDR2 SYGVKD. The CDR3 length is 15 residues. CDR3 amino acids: CAISDRGLLGDTQYF. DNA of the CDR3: TGTGCCATCAGCGACAGGGGTTTACTGGGAGATACGCAGTATTTT.

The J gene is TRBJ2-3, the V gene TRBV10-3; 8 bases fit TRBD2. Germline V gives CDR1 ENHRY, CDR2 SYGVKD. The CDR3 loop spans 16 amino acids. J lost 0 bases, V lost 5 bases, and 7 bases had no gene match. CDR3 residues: CAISNGASGSTDTQYF. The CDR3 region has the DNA TGTGCCATCAGTAATGGGGCTAGCGGGAGCACAGATACGCAGTATTTT.

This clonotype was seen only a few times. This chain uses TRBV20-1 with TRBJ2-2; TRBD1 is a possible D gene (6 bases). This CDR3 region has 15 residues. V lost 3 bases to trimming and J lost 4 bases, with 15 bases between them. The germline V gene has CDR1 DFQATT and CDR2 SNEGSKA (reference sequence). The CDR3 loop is CSASMLLGATGELFF. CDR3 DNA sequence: TGCAGTGCTAGTATGTTGCTGGGGGCCACCGGGGAGCTGTTTTTT.